This section outlines one T cell receptor beta chain sequence together with its context. Its specificity is unknown. This sample was taken from a study of cytomegalovirus exposure and HLA in healthy donors. Study summary: Of the donors genotyped, several hundred in all, about 76% fell in the Caucasian-associated ancestry cluster. Study results and caveats: In a later analysis, at a false discovery rate of 0.05, 15,000 to 20,000 TCR beta sequences matched HLA alleles. Overall, roughly 170 TCR beta chains were annotated as cytomegalovirus-associated.

Use of 60 Vbeta and 13 Jbeta primers characterized the PCR. TCRdb's table, derived via immunoSEQ multiplex PCR, lists solely in-frame clones and lacks some. Of 140,000 to 150,000 clones listed, roughly 82% are singletons. Trimming cost V 6 bases and J 2 bases, with 15 bases left between them. Germline lookup yields CDR1 MDHEN and CDR2 SYDVKM. The CDR3 extends over 15 amino acids. The TCR sequence derives from a male donor in good health and CMV-seronegative. Sequenced material: PBMCs. The gene calls are TRBV28 and TRBJ2-3; D unclear. CDR3 sequence (DNA): TGTGCCAGCAGCGACCAACTACGCCTCACAGATACGCAGTATTTT. It yields the protein CASSDQLRLTDTQYF.